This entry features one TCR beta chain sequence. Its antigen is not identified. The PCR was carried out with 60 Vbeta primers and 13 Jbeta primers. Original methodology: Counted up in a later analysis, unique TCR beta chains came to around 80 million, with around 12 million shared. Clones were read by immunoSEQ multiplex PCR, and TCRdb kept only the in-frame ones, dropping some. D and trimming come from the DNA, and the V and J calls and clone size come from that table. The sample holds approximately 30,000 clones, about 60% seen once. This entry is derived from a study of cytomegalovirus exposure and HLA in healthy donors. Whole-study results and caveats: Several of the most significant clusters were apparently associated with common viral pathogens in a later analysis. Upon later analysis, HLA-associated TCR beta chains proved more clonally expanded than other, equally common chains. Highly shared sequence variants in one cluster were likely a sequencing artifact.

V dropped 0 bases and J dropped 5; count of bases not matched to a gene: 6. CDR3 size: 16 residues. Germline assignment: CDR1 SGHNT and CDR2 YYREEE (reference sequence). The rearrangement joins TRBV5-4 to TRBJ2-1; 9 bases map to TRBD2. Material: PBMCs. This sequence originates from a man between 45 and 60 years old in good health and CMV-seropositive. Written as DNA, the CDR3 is TGTGCCAGCAGCTTGGCCGGGAGACTAGCGGACAATGAGCAGTTCTTC. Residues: CASSLAGRLADNEQFF.